A selection of T cell receptor beta chains follows, all from one sample in a study of chemoradiotherapy in HPV16-positive cancers. TCRdb's table, derived via immunoSEQ multiplex PCR, lists solely in-frame clones and lacks some. Here the sample spans 40,000 to 60,000 clones, around 90% being singletons. The sample here was blood, taken from a patient who underwent chemoradiotherapy. Receptors originate from a human donor with HPV-associated anogenital cancer. Both conserved end residues are trimmed from each CDR3. The order of the fields is J gene, V gene, CDR3 protein.

TRBJ2-5 | TRBV4-3 | ASSQVAEETQY
TRBJ2-1 | TRBV18 | ASSQTGGQF
TRBJ1-2 | TRBV4-3 | ASSQEGHTNYGYT
TRBJ2-7 | TRBV19 | ASTGGYEQY
TRBJ2-7 | TRBV30 | ASRLAGGLAYEQY
TRBJ1-3 | TRBV19 | ASRGRPLGGNTIY
TRBJ2-5 | TRBV19 | ASSNNGYQETQY
TRBJ2-1 | TRBV7-6 | ASSLAGVSYNEQF
TRBJ2-2 | TRBV6-1 | ASSERTGGHGELF
TRBJ1-5 | TRBV19 | ASSIEVPNSNQPQH
TRBJ2-2 | TRBV7-8 | ASSLVGYLSGELF
TRBJ1-2 | TRBV6-5 | ASSGTGGLFYGYT
TRBJ2-3 | TRBV5-1 | ASSLDSSITDTQY
TRBJ1-3 | TRBV7-2 | ASSIGGASGNTIY
TRBJ2-7 | TRBV27 | ASRITGTIGYEQY
TRBJ2-1 | TRBV5-4 | ASSLGGGANSEQF
TRBJ2-7 | TRBV19 | ASSISPDEQY
TRBJ1-1 | TRBV10-3 | AISEAELMNTEAF
TRBJ2-3 | TRBV21-1 | ASSKARPGGLGTDTQY
TRBJ2-3 | TRBV5-4 | ASSSGGAQDTQY
TRBJ1-5 | TRBV10-2 | ASSEQGSQPQH
TRBJ1-4 | TRBV4-3 | ASSQTPRANEKLF
TRBJ2-7 | TRBV30 | AWSLGTGHSYEQY
TRBJ2-2 | TRBV5-5 | ASSRQGVTGELF
TRBJ2-7 | TRBV7-8 | ASSPQGLNEQY
TRBJ2-1 | TRBV5-1 | ASANATVSYNEQF
TRBJ2-3 | TRBV7-7 | ASSPGASTDTQY
TRBJ2-3 | TRBV7-2 | ASRRSLLRGGTDTQY
TRBJ1-2 | TRBV5-6 | ASSLSHILFGYT
TRBJ1-6 | TRBV14 | ASSQDSGGYSPLH
TRBJ2-2 | TRBV7-2 | ASSLEVNTGELF
TRBJ2-1 | TRBV16 | ASSQATSWEQF
TRBJ2-7 | TRBV5-1 | ASSLAGGPSSYEQY
TRBJ2-5 | TRBV4-3 | ASSQDWGGRETQY
TRBJ2-5 | TRBV4-3 | ASSTKETQY
TRBJ1-3 | TRBV10-2 | ASSEPAADSGNTIY
TRBJ1-3 | TRBV5-4 | ASSLSQGAGNTIY
TRBJ1-6 | TRBV6-5 | ASNLSQNSPLH
TRBJ2-5 | TRBV10-3 | AISEPTGQGGTQY
TRBJ1-5 | TRBV19 | ASSIYGQDNQPQH
TRBJ2-5 | TRBV5-1 | ASSLAAGLQETQY
TRBJ1-1 | TRBV5-1 | ASSRGTGGNTEAF
TRBJ2-4 | TRBV6-6 | ASRTGTNIQY
TRBJ2-3 | TRBV11-2 | ASSLVETQY
TRBJ2-6 | TRBV19 | ASSILGDSASGANVLT
TRBJ2-7 | TRBV10-3 | AISDQGYRVEQY
TRBJ2-1 | TRBV7-3 | ASSQGTFSYNEQF
TRBJ1-2 | TRBV29-1 | SVGGQGAYGYT
TRBJ2-5 | TRBV5-1 | ASSSGKDGGVETQY
TRBJ2-7 | TRBV5-4 | ASSFPGGPNEQY
TRBJ1-1 | TRBV30 | AWSAVGTEAF
TRBJ2-5 | TRBV5-4 | ASSLPAGGQETQY
TRBJ2-5 | TRBV9 | ASTPRGGGETQY
TRBJ1-4 | TRBV14 | ASSRGGSQGEKLF
TRBJ1-2 | TRBV9 | ASSRPPQGKENGYT
TRBJ1-1 | TRBV7-6 | ASSWGDLNTEAF
TRBJ1-1 | TRBV6-5 | ASTRTGQVNTEAF
TRBJ2-1 | TRBV4-3 | ASSQVGTSGHNEQF
TRBJ1-1 | TRBV7-6 | ASSAVTGQSVMNTEAF
TRBJ2-5 | TRBV9 | ASSPGLGEETQY